Presented here are 18 T cell receptor beta chains from one specimen sequenced in a study of metastatic and nonmetastatic thyroid tumors. TCRdb reprocessed the PCR reads using MiXCR. This repertoire shows 15,000 or so clones, under 30% found once; its top ten account for about a tenth. Before thyroid surgery, none of the patients had received any treatment. Sequenced sample: blood. The receptors here all came from a male donor with papillary thyroid cancer or a benign thyroid nodule (not recorded which). Some clones in this sample may be carry-over from other donors' samples.

By sample share, this clone is medium-sized. The genes are TRBV20-1 and TRBJ2-7; the D is unclear. Trimming shortened V by 2 bases and J by 0 bases, and 8 bases separated the two germline ends. Germline CDR1 and CDR2: DFQATT and SNEGSKA (reference sequence). The CDR3 is 13 residues long. The CDR3 coding sequence is TGCAGTGCTAGATTGCGGTACTCCTACGAGCAGTACTTC. Its translation: CSARLRYSYEQYF.

This clone was recorded at least ten times. The chain links TRBV11-2 to TRBJ2-3; 10 bases are shared with TRBD2. The CDR3 has 16 residues. Germline V gene sequence: CDR1 SGHAT, CDR2 FQNNGV. Trimming at V came to 0 bases and at J to 5 bases, leaving 5 bases not matched to a gene. For the CDR3, the DNA is TGTGCCAGCAGCTTAGAGCCTAGCGGGAGTGTAGATACGCAGTATTTT. Translated, it gives CASSLEPSGSVDTQYF.

This clone has just a few counts. The V and J genes are TRBV24-1 and TRBJ2-2, with 7 positions matching TRBD1. From germline, CDR1 is KGHDR and CDR2 SFDVKD. The CDR3 is 15 residues long. V shed 6 bases, J shed 0 bases, and the junction held 3 bases outside the gene matches. The CDR3 DNA is TGTGCCACCAGTCTAGGGGGCGCGAACACCGGGGAGCTGTTTTTT. This codes for CATSLGGANTGELFF.

This clone was picked up many times. This may come from a read error, since a much larger clone is one base off. The V and J genes are TRBV6-2 or TRBV6-3 and TRBJ2-1, with 15 bases fitting TRBD2. This CDR3 is 16 amino acids long. CDR1 and CDR2 from the germline V gene are MNHEY and SVGEGT. V trimming: 6 bases; J trimming: 10 bases; junction bases outside the gene matches: 10. The CDR3 sequence is CASSHLSGTSGGEQFF. DNA for the CDR3: TGTGCCAGCAGCCACCTCTCCGGGACTAGCGGGGGGGAGCAGTTCTTC.

The J gene is TRBJ1-4, the V gene TRBV4-3; the D is unclear. V was clipped by 0 bases and J by 0 bases, with 5 bases between them. Germline V lookup: CDR1 LGHNA, CDR2 YSLEER. This CDR3 is built from 15 residues. The CDR3 reads CASSQDWTTNEKLFF. The CDR3 DNA reads TGCGCCAGCAGCCAAGATTGGACAACTAATGAAAAACTGTTTTTT.

A remark on this clone: One junction end does not reproduce the germline sequence, and a read error may be involved. The V gene is TRBV20-1, the J gene TRBJ2-7; D not certain. This CDR3 has 11 residues. Germline V gene data show CDR1 as DFQATT and CDR2 as SNEGSKA (reference sequence). CDR3 DNA sequence: TGCAGGGCTAGTCCTTATTACGAGCAGTACTTC. It specifies CRASPYYEQYF.

The chain joins TRBV27 to TRBJ1-3, with 7 bases that match TRBD1. This CDR3 region has 15 residues. The germline gives CDR1 MNHEY, CDR2 SMNVEV (reference sequence). V lost 9 bases to trimming and J lost 3 bases; unmatched junction nucleotides: 11. CDR3 protein: CASSPLTGCGNTIYF. CDR3 bases: TGTGCCAGTAGTCCCCTGACAGGGTGTGGAAACACCATATATTTT.

In its sample, this clone ranks as medium-sized. The J gene is TRBJ1-1, the V gene TRBV2; D unclear. Looked up from germline, CDR1 is SNHLY and CDR2 is FYNNEI. This CDR3 has 14 amino acids. Trimming took 2 bases from V and 1 from J, leaving 8 bases between them. CDR3 DNA sequence: TGTGCCAGCAGTGAAAAGGCAACGAACACTGAAGCTTTCTTT. Protein: CASSEKATNTEAFF.

V usage is TRBV7-2 and J usage is TRBJ2-1; 9 nucleotides agree with TRBD2. The germline gives CDR1 SGHTA, CDR2 FQGNSA. J was trimmed by 7 bases and V by 4 bases; bases with no gene match: 2. The CDR3 runs to 13 residues. The CDR3 region is CASSSGLANEQFF. The CDR3, as DNA: TGTGCCAGCAGCTCGGGACTAGCTAATGAGCAGTTCTTC.

About this clone itself: A read error may produce the germline difference seen at one junction end. The chain joins TRBV5-1 to TRBJ2-5, with D possibly TRBD2 on 5 matching bases. Germline CDR1 SGHRS, CDR2 YFSETQ. The length of the CDR3 is 14 residues. CDR3 region: CASSRPRVGEIQYF. The DNA of the CDR3 is TGTGCCAGCAGCCGGCCTAGGGTTGGGGAGATCCAGTACTTC.

This clone was recorded many times. The V call is TRBV19, the J call TRBJ1-4; no firm D call. The V gene's germline CDR1 is LNHDA and CDR2 SQIVND (reference sequence). Deletions cut 3 bases from V and 3 bases from J, with 14 bases between. The CDR3 runs 16 residues. The CDR3 region is CASSIGQATPNEKLFF. The CDR3 DNA sequence: TGTGCCAGTAGTATCGGGCAAGCTACACCTAATGAAAAACTGTTTTTT.

A few counts support this clone. The chain combines TRBV6-4 with TRBJ1-6, with 9 nucleotides matching TRBD1. In germline, CDR1 is MRHNA, CDR2 SNTAGT. V lost 0 bases and J lost 9; bases outside the gene matches: 0. The CDR3 is 14 residues long. The CDR3 region has the DNA TGTGCCAGCAGTGACTCGACAGGGGGTTCACCCCTCCACTTT. It encodes CASSDSTGGSPLHF.

The J gene is TRBJ2-2, the V gene TRBV7-3, with 12 bases fitting TRBD2. Germline V lookup: CDR1 SGHTA, CDR2 FQGTGA. J was trimmed by 1 base and V by 4 bases; bases with no gene match: 4. The CDR3 contains 17 residues. CDR3 nucleotides: TGTGCCAGCAGCTCGCAGACTAGCGGGAGGAACACCGGGGAGCTGTTTTTT. It yields the protein CASSSQTSGRNTGELFF.

This clone was seen at least ten times. CDR3 sequence (DNA): TGTGCCAGCAGCTTCGGACAGGGAGGGAGCTATGGCTACACCTTC. This codes for CASSFGQGGSYGYTF. The V and J genes are TRBV7-8 and TRBJ1-2; 8 bases match TRBD1. The CDR3 covers 15 residues. CDR1 is SGHVS, CDR2 FQNEAQ, per germline. Losses at the gene ends were 3 bases for V and 4 bases for J; bases not matched to a gene: 7.

By proportion, this clone is medium-sized (0.01 to 0.1%). The chain links TRBV20-1 to TRBJ2-7, with 11 bases aligning to TRBD1. The CDR3 has 15 amino acids. With V trimmed by 2 bases and J by 3 bases, 6 bases remained unmatched. The germline V gene has CDR1 DFQATT and CDR2 SNEGSKA (reference sequence). CDR3 sequence (DNA): TGCAGTGCTAGATCCGGGACAGGGGGGAACTACGAGCAGTACTTC. As protein: CSARSGTGGNYEQYF.

This clone is medium-sized (0.01 to 0.1%) by share. J is TRBJ1-2 and V is TRBV18; 8 nucleotides align to TRBD1. Germline assignment: CDR1 KGHSH and CDR2 LQKENI. CDR3 length: 15 amino acids. V shed 3 bases, J shed 3 bases, and the junction held 6 bases outside the gene matches. CDR3 region: CASSPRQGTDYGYTF. CDR3 sequence (DNA): TGTGCCAGCTCACCTAGACAGGGGACGGACTATGGCTACACCTTC. The whole variable domain, filled in from reference TRBV18 and TRBJ1-2, reads NAGVMQNPRHLVRRRGQEARLRCSPMKGHSHVYWYRQLPEEGLKFMVYLQKENIIDESGMPKERFSAEFPKEGPSILRIQQVVRGDSAAYFCASSPRQGTDYGYTFGSGTRLTVV.

This clone has at least ten counts. The gene calls are TRBV5-1 and TRBJ2-5; D not resolved. The V gene's germline CDR1 is SGHRS and CDR2 YFSETQ. CDR3 size: 11 residues. Trimming cost V 4 bases and J 2 bases, with 3 bases left between them. CDR3 protein: CASSQQETQYF. CDR3 nucleotide sequence: TGCGCCAGCAGCCAGCAAGAGACCCAGTACTTC.

Sample share makes this clone medium-sized (0.01 to 0.1%). The chain uses TRBV2 and TRBJ1-2, with TRBD1 as a possible D gene (5 bases). With 6 bases removed from V and 4 bases from J, the gap between germline ends came to 12 bases. Germline CDR1 and CDR2: SNHLY and FYNNEI. The CDR3 loop spans 13 amino acids. The CDR3 loop is CASRLQETYGYTF. The CDR3 nucleotides read TGTGCCAGCAGGTTACAGGAAACCTATGGCTACACCTTC.